These 28 T cell receptor beta chains were sequenced from one sample in a study of shared clonotypes between healthy human individuals. Terminally differentiated effector memory CD45RA+ cells were excluded from the naive CD8 cells, which were CD45RO-negative and positively selected for CCR7. Only in-frame clones appear in the TCRdb table, and some are missing; sequencing was by immunoSEQ multiplex PCR. Of about 2.1 million clones listed, 80% to 95% are singletons. Sequenced material: naive CD8+ T cells from PBMCs. The receptors come from a man younger than 35 in good health. Some clones in this sample may be carry-over from other donors' samples.

This rearrangement joins TRBV12-5 to TRBJ2-2; tentative D call: TRBD1 (5 bases). The CDR3 totals 14 residues. Trimming took off 5 bases at V and 4 bases at J, with 11 bases between the two ends. Germline loops: CDR1 LGHNT, CDR2 FRNRAP. The CDR3 DNA reads as TGTGCTAGTGGTCCGCAGGGATCCACCGGGGAGCTGTTTTTT. This gives the protein CASGPQGSTGELFF.

The gene calls are TRBV9 and TRBJ2-7; D possibly uses TRBD1 or TRBD2 (5 bases each). The germline gives CDR1 SGDLS, CDR2 YYNGEE. Trimming removed 2 bases from V and 6 bases from J, with 21 bases in between. The CDR3 is made up of 16 amino acids. The CDR3 loop reads CASSVRSEGPKGEQYF. The CDR3 nucleotides are TGTGCCAGCAGCGTCCGGTCAGAGGGACCGAAGGGCGAGCAGTACTTC.

The chain joins TRBV11-2 to TRBJ2-3; the D gene is possibly TRBD1 (6 bases). Germline V gene lookup returns CDR1 SGHAT and CDR2 FQNNGV. This CDR3 comprises 15 residues. Trimming cost V 3 bases and J 4 bases, with 14 bases left between them. CDR3 loop: CASSFGRPGADTQYF. CDR3 nucleotides: TGTGCCAGCAGCTTCGGACGGCCAGGGGCAGATACGCAGTATTTT.

The rearrangement uses TRBV6-5 and TRBJ2-7; tentative D call: TRBD2 (5 bases). V dropped 4 bases and J dropped 2 bases, with 12 bases sitting between them. The CDR3 extends over 14 amino acids. Germline loops: CDR1 MNHEY, CDR2 SVGAGI. The CDR3 nucleotides read TGTGCCAGCAGTTTCAAGCGGATCGCCTACGAGCAGTACTTC. Residues: CASSFKRIAYEQYF.

The chain recombines TRBV18 with TRBJ2-1, with no clear D. This CDR3 region has 15 residues. V was cut by 6 bases and J by 7 bases, with 19 bases left in between. From germline, CDR1 is KGHSH and CDR2 LQKENI. The CDR3 protein is CASSAWGLDPNEQFF. The CDR3 region has the DNA TGTGCCAGCTCCGCCTGGGGATTAGATCCGAATGAGCAGTTCTTC.

Here the CDR3 reads CASSVSGGSGEKLFF. DNA of the CDR3: TGTGCCAGCAGCGTATCCGGGGGCTCGGGTGAAAAACTGTTTTTT. The rearrangement joins TRBV9 to TRBJ1-4, with TRBD1 as a possible D gene (6 bases). Per germline, CDR1 SGDLS and CDR2 YYNGEE. The CDR3 is 15 residues long. The germline V and J ends were trimmed by 1 base and 7 bases, with 14 bases remaining between them.

The rearrangement joins TRBV5-6 to TRBJ2-7; maybe TRBD1 (5 bases). The CDR3 spans 13 residues. Germline CDR1 SGHDT, CDR2 YYEEEE. V dropped 2 bases and J dropped 4 bases, with 10 bases sitting between them. CDR3 region: CASSLDSQYEQYF. The CDR3 region has the DNA TGTGCCAGCAGCTTAGACAGCCAGTACGAGCAGTACTTC.

This clone was picked up one time. The chain recombines TRBV7-3 with TRBJ1-1, with TRBD1 as a possible D gene (5 bases). Germline V gene data show CDR1 as SGHTA and CDR2 as FQGTGA. V lost 2 bases, J lost 5 bases, and 12 bases lay in between. The CDR3 has 14 amino acids. The CDR3 DNA is TGTGCCAGCAGCTTAGCAGGGTTGGGGACTGAAGCTTTCTTT. This gives the protein CASSLAGLGTEAFF.

The V gene is TRBV28, the J gene TRBJ2-4; either TRBD1 or TRBD2 may fit D (6 bases each). CDR3 size: 14 residues. Looked up from germline, CDR1 is MDHEN and CDR2 is SYDVKM. V was clipped by 2 bases and J by 9 bases, with 14 bases between them. CDR3 bases: TGTGCCAGCAGTTTAACCGGGGGCAGTCTCATTCAGTACTTC. As protein: CASSLTGGSLIQYF.

This chain links TRBV7-3 with TRBJ2-2; 7 bases fit TRBD2. V gave up 5 bases and J gave up 2 bases; unmatched junction bases: 11. The germline V gene has CDR1 SGHTA and CDR2 FQGTGA. The CDR3 is 17 amino acids. The CDR3 coding sequence is TGTGCCAGCAGCCAAAGTGGGGACTATGTAAACACCGGGGAGCTGTTTTTT. Encoded protein: CASSQSGDYVNTGELFF.

The chain carries TRBV2 and TRBJ2-7; 10 positions match TRBD2. Germline V lookup: CDR1 SNHLY, CDR2 FYNNEI. The length of the CDR3 is 16 residues. The trim removed 2 bases at V and 1 base at J, leaving 5 bases unmatched. This CDR3 reads CASSEWASGSSYEQYF. The DNA of the CDR3 is TGTGCCAGCAGTGAATGGGCTAGCGGGAGTTCCTACGAGCAGTACTTC.

The chain uses TRBV9 and TRBJ2-7, with 13 bases matching TRBD2. The CDR3 sequence is 16 residues long. J lost 2 bases, V lost 3 bases, and 5 bases had no gene match. Germline values: CDR1 SGDLS, CDR2 YYNGEE. CDR3 residues: CASSAGLAGVTYEQYF. The DNA for the CDR3 is TGTGCCAGCAGCGCAGGACTAGCGGGAGTAACCTACGAGCAGTACTTC.

The chain links TRBV6-1 to TRBJ2-1; 7 bases are a match to TRBD2. The CDR3 has 15 residues. Germline V gene lookup returns CDR1 MNHNS and CDR2 SASEGT. Trimming took 3 bases from V and 0 from J; bases not matched to a gene: 2. CDR3 region: CASSDGGSSYNEQFF. CDR3 nucleotides: TGTGCCAGCAGTGACGGCGGGAGCTCCTACAATGAGCAGTTCTTC.

The chain has TRBV27 and TRBJ2-5; 8 positions match TRBD2. The CDR3 sequence is 14 residues long. V shed 5 bases, J shed 7 bases, and the junction held 9 bases outside the gene matches. CDR1 is MNHEY, CDR2 SMNVEV, per germline (reference sequence). The CDR3 sequence is CASSPRGTSGTQYF. The CDR3 region has the DNA TGTGCCAGCAGTCCCCGTGGGACTAGTGGGACCCAGTACTTC.

The DNA for the CDR3 is TGCAGCGTTGAAGATCCGGCGGGCAGTTTCGACAATGAGCAGTTCTTC. This sequence encodes CSVEDPAGSFDNEQFF. This chain links TRBV29-1 with TRBJ2-1; D might be TRBD2 (5 bases). The V end was cut by 0 bases, the J end by 5 bases, with 17 bases between. Germline assignment: CDR1 SQVTM and CDR2 ANQGSEA. This CDR3 is 16 amino acids long.

The V call is TRBV5-1, the J call TRBJ2-2; the match to TRBD1 covers 8 bases. With V trimmed by 1 base and J by 4 bases, 9 bases remained unmatched. Germline CDR1 and CDR2: SGHRS and YFSETQ. This CDR3 has 17 amino acids. The CDR3 here is CASSLIPGGGGTGELFF. The CDR3 DNA sequence: TGCGCCAGCAGCTTGATTCCAGGGGGCGGCGGCACCGGGGAGCTGTTTTTT.

The chain links TRBV30 to TRBJ2-3, with 7 bases lining up with TRBD1. Germline V lookup: CDR1 GTSNPN, CDR2 SVGIG (reference sequence). There are 14 residues in the CDR3. V lost 5 bases, J lost 2 bases, and 7 bases stayed unmatched. CDR3 sequence reads: CAWSRDSHTDTQYF. In nucleotides, the CDR3 is TGTGCCTGGTCCCGGGACAGTCACACAGATACGCAGTATTTT.

The CDR3: CASSSGTAPGYGYTF. CDR3 coding DNA: TGTGCCAGCAGCTCAGGGACAGCCCCGGGGTATGGCTACACCTTC. J is TRBJ1-2 and V is TRBV7-2, with TRBD1 matching over 7 bases. This CDR3 contains 15 residues. Trimming removed 4 bases from V and 5 bases from J; junction bases left unmatched: 10. Germline V lookup: CDR1 SGHTA, CDR2 FQGNSA.

The chain recombines TRBV12-2 with TRBJ2-7; the listed D gene, TRBD1, was not tested against the DNA. TRBV12-2 is an annotated pseudogene. The CDR3 extends over 17 amino acids. The CDR3 spells CASRLLKGETGAYEQYF. CDR3 coding DNA: TGTGCAAGTCGCTTATTAAAAGGAGAGACAGGGGCCTACGAGCAGTACTTC.

Concerning this clone: The identical CDR3 is also encoded by other nucleotide sequences in the sample. This sequence joins TRBV27 and TRBJ2-6; D is unresolved. Germline CDR1 reads MNHEY; CDR2 reads SMNVEV (reference sequence). The CDR3 is 15 amino acids. V was trimmed by 5 bases and J by 0 bases, leaving 8 bases between them. The CDR3 bases are TGTGCCAGCAGTCTAAGGGCCTCTGGGGCCAACGTCCTGACTTTC. Translating it yields CASSLRASGANVLTF.

The chain has TRBV12-5 and TRBJ2-1; D not certain. V dropped 3 bases and J dropped 7 bases, with 7 bases sitting between them. The CDR3 spans 12 residues. Germline-derived CDR1 and CDR2 are LGHNT and FRNRAP. The chain's CDR3 is CASGFERNEQFF. In nucleotides, the CDR3 is TGTGCTAGTGGTTTCGAGAGAAATGAGCAGTTCTTC.

V usage is TRBV7-9 and J usage is TRBJ2-7; D is ambiguous. Per the germline V gene, CDR1 is SEHNR and CDR2 is FQNEAQ (reference sequence). V lost 1 base, J lost 5 bases, and 12 bases lay in between. The CDR3 length is 14 residues. The CDR3 DNA reads as TGTGCCAGCAGCTTAGGAGTAGAACTTGACGAGCAGTACTTC. Translated: CASSLGVELDEQYF. The whole variable domain, remainder taken from reference TRBV7-9 and TRBJ2-7, is DTGVSQNPRHKITKRGQNVTFRCDPISEHNRLYWYRQTLGQGPEFLTYFQNEAQLEKSRLLSDRFSAERPKGSFSTLEIQRTEQGDSAMYLCASSLGVELDEQYFGPGTRLTVT.

The chain recombines TRBV11-2 with TRBJ1-2; TRBD1 might be the D (6 bases). CDR1 is SGHAT, CDR2 FQNNGV, per germline. This CDR3 region has 16 residues. The germline V and J ends were trimmed by 5 bases and 8 bases, with 24 bases remaining between them. In nucleotides, the CDR3 is TGTGCCAGCAGCCCGAACCGGTCCGGACAGCCCGGGGGCTACACCTTC. Amino acids: CASSPNRSGQPGGYTF.

This chain uses TRBV4-1 with TRBJ1-2; the D gene is possibly TRBD1 (6 bases). CDR1 is MGHRA, CDR2 YSYEKL, per germline. V was cut by 1 base and J by 4 bases, with 19 bases left in between. CDR3 length: 17 amino acids. CDR3 nucleotides: TGCGCCAGCAGCCAAGCACGGTATCAGGGGTCCTCCTATGGCTACACCTTC. It specifies CASSQARYQGSSYGYTF.

The rearrangement links TRBV10-3 to TRBJ2-2, with 7 bases lining up with TRBD2. J was trimmed by 0 bases and V by 4 bases; bases with no gene match: 2. Germline lookup yields CDR1 ENHRY and CDR2 SYGVKD. The CDR3 totals 15 residues. The DNA of the CDR3 is TGTGCCATCAGTGCTCTAGCGGCGAACACCGGGGAGCTGTTTTTT. Its protein product is CAISALAANTGELFF.

The rearrangement uses TRBV27 and TRBJ1-1, with 7 nucleotides matching TRBD1. Germline CDR1 reads MNHEY; CDR2 reads SMNVEV (reference sequence). Trimming at V came to 4 bases and at J to 6 bases, leaving 11 bases not matched to a gene. The CDR3 runs to 15 residues. The CDR3 loop is CASSSPRDSESEAFF. The CDR3 DNA reads as TGTGCCAGCAGTTCTCCCCGGGACAGCGAGTCTGAAGCTTTCTTT.

The chain has TRBV27 and TRBJ2-7, with 8 bases aligning to TRBD1. Per germline, CDR1 MNHEY and CDR2 SMNVEV (reference sequence). The CDR3 length is 14 residues. V was clipped by 5 bases and J by 6 bases; unmatched bases: 9. CDR3 in DNA: TGTGCCAGCAGTCCAGGACAGGGAAACTTCGAGCAGTACTTC. Residues: CASSPGQGNFEQYF.

J is TRBJ1-5 and V is TRBV4-3; D not certain. CDR3 length: 14 residues. V shed 1 base and J shed 1 base, with 5 bases lying between them. CDR1 is LGHNA, CDR2 YSLEER, per germline. CDR3 DNA sequence: TGCGCCAGCAGCCAAGTGGACAGCAATCAGCCCCAGCATTTT. It yields the protein CASSQVDSNQPQHF.